This T cell receptor (beta chain) derives from a study of shared clonotypes between healthy human individuals. Regarding the study as a whole: Generation of non-shared clonotypes was less probable than generation of clonotypes shared by all four donors. Around 5.3% of naive CD4 clonotypes were shared across four donors.

This clone was recorded only once. Its antigen is unidentified. Those who donated were healthy HIV-negative adults, with no recent acute infections or vaccinations reported. Original methodology: Junction-only immunoSEQ sequences carried no quality scores, so filtering differed. Generated by immunoSEQ multiplex PCR, the TCRdb table keeps only in-frame clones and is missing some. The V and J calls and clone size come from that table; D and trimming were worked out from the DNA. The repertoire consists of some 2.1 million clones, with 85% to 95% occurring once and the leading ten covering 0.13%. V lost 3 bases, J lost 7 bases, and 9 bases lay in between. Germline loops: CDR1 MNHEY, CDR2 SMNVEV (reference sequence). The CDR3 is 12 amino acids.

This TCR was recovered from a man between 18 and 35 years old in good health. The sample comprised naive CD4+ T cells sorted from blood. The subset: CD45RA+ positively selected. This chain connects TRBV27 to TRBJ2-5; maybe TRBD1 (5 bases). CDR3 sequence: CASSFPGATQYF. As DNA, the CDR3 is TGTGCCAGCAGTTTTCCTGGGGCGACCCAGTACTTC.